This passage covers 24 T cell receptor beta chains from one sample sequenced in a study of CD8+ T cells in alopecia areata. After isolation, RNA underwent reverse transcription to generate cDNA as the sequencing template. This table comes from immunoSEQ multiplex PCR, and its TCRdb copy is limited to in-frame clones, with some not included. Here the sample spans 200,000 to 250,000 clones, around 50% being singletons. Sample: CD8+ T cells sorted from blood. The origin of the receptors is a human donor in good health.

This clone appeared a few times. The V gene is TRBV19, the J gene TRBJ2-1, with D possibly being TRBD2 (6 bases). CDR1 and CDR2 from the germline V gene are LNHDA and SQIVND (reference sequence). This CDR3 contains 14 residues. Trimming removed 1 base at V and 4 bases at J, with 8 bases between. The CDR3 loop is CASSIAGVYNEQFF. The CDR3 nucleotides read TGTGCCAGTAGTATAGCGGGGGTGTACAATGAGCAGTTCTTC.

The chain links TRBV5-1 to TRBJ2-7, with 12 positions matching TRBD1. The germline gives CDR1 SGHRS, CDR2 YFSETQ. V lost 3 bases to trimming and J lost 4 bases; unmatched junction nucleotides: 5. The CDR3 has 15 residues. The CDR3: CASSSEGQGAYEQYF. The CDR3 DNA sequence: TGCGCCAGCAGCTCCGAGGGACAGGGGGCTTACGAGCAGTACTTC.

This sequence joins TRBV2 and TRBJ2-7; 8 bases are shared with TRBD2. V gave up 5 bases and J gave up 4 bases; unmatched junction bases: 7. The CDR3 totals 14 residues. Germline CDR1 reads SNHLY; CDR2 reads FYNNEI. Here the CDR3 DNA reads TGTGCCAGCAGTCCGGGACTAGAGGGATACGAGCAGTACTTC. This gives the protein CASSPGLEGYEQYF.

This clone came up a few times. The rearrangement uses TRBV2 and TRBJ1-6, with 7 bases lining up with TRBD1. J gave up 14 bases and V 1 base, and 14 bases lay outside the gene matches. Germline V CDR1 and CDR2: SNHLY, FYNNEI. CDR3 length: 16 amino acids. The CDR3 is CASSEVEGQPRGTLHF. CDR3 in DNA: TGTGCCAGCAGTGAAGTGGAGGGACAGCCTAGAGGGACCCTCCACTTT.

The CDR3: CASSWDRGGGYTF. CDR3 coding DNA: TGTGCCAGCAGCTGGGACAGGGGAGGTGGCTACACCTTC. The V and J genes are TRBV13 and TRBJ1-2, with 10 bases that match TRBD1. V lost 4 bases and J lost 7; bases outside the gene matches: 3. CDR1 and CDR2 (germline): PRHDT, FYEKMQ (reference sequence). CDR3 length: 13 residues.

This chain connects TRBV19 to TRBJ2-4; 7 bases line up with TRBD2. This CDR3 is built from 16 residues. With 4 bases clipped from V and 5 bases from J, the junction kept 11 bases outside the gene matches. Germline lookup yields CDR1 LNHDA and CDR2 SQIVND (reference sequence). The CDR3, as DNA: TGTGCCAGTAGTACACACTCCGGGGGGTCCCAAAACATTCAGTACTTC. Translated: CASSTHSGGSQNIQYF.

The CDR3 DNA follows: TGTGCCAGCAGCTTAAGTAAGACTGAAGCTTTCTTT. Translated: CASSLSKTEAFF. The V gene is TRBV13, the J gene TRBJ1-1; D call uncertain. The CDR3 has 12 amino acids. Germline V gives CDR1 PRHDT, CDR2 FYEKMQ (reference sequence). Trimming stripped 2 bases from V and 5 bases from J, with 6 bases between.

The chain recombines TRBV7-9 with TRBJ2-7; D is unresolved. Trimming removed 0 bases from V and 0 bases from J, with 12 bases in between. Germline CDR1 SEHNR, CDR2 FQNEAQ (reference sequence). The CDR3 covers 16 residues. CDR3 nucleotides: TGTGCCAGCAGCTTAGCGGAAACGGCAAGCTCCTACGAGCAGTACTTC. Protein: CASSLAETASSYEQYF.

The rearrangement uses TRBV5-6 and TRBJ1-4, with D perhaps TRBD1 (5 bases). Germline V CDR1 and CDR2: SGHDT, YYEEEE. The CDR3 spans 16 residues. Trimming stripped 1 base from V and 0 bases from J, with 10 bases between. The CDR3 sequence: CASSLKTDATNEKLFF. The CDR3 DNA is TGTGCCAGCAGCTTGAAGACAGATGCAACTAATGAAAAACTGTTTTTT.

The genes are TRBV29-1 and TRBJ2-1, with unresolved D. This CDR3 region has 11 residues. Germline CDR1 reads SQVTM; CDR2 reads ANQGSEA. The V end was cut by 4 bases, the J end by 9 bases, with 10 bases between. CDR3 nucleotide sequence: TGCAGCGTTGCCTGGGCGGTTGAGCAGTTCTTC. It encodes CSVAWAVEQFF.

The V and J genes are TRBV2 and TRBJ2-7, with 11 positions matching TRBD1. V was pared by 5 bases and J by 4 bases, with 7 bases of the junction left unmatched. The CDR3 is made up of 15 amino acids. Looked up from germline, CDR1 is SNHLY and CDR2 is FYNNEI. CDR3 coding DNA: TGTGCCAGCAGTTATCAGGACAGGGGGCGGTACGAGCAGTACTTC. Translating gives CASSYQDRGRYEQYF.

The rearrangement links TRBV19 to TRBJ2-1; 7 bases match TRBD2. This CDR3 is 15 amino acids long. Germline V gene lookup returns CDR1 LNHDA and CDR2 SQIVND (reference sequence). J lost 7 bases, V lost 3 bases, and 9 bases had no gene match. CDR3 DNA: TGTGCCAGTAGTATCCGCGGGTCAGCGGGGAATGAGCAGTTCTTC. As protein: CASSIRGSAGNEQFF.

The chain recombines TRBV15 with TRBJ2-5, with 7 positions matching TRBD2. The V gene's germline CDR1 is LNHNV and CDR2 YYDKDF (reference sequence). The CDR3 extends over 15 amino acids. V lost 5 bases to trimming and J lost 1 base; unmatched junction nucleotides: 7. CDR3 amino acids: CATSPPASGQETQYF. CDR3 sequence (DNA): TGTGCCACCAGCCCCCCCGCTAGCGGCCAAGAGACCCAGTACTTC.

This clone was detected only a few times. Here the CDR3 DNA reads TGTGCCAGCAGTTACTCGTCGAACACTGAAGCTTTCTTT. Translation gives CASSYSSNTEAFF. The rearrangement links TRBV6-6 to TRBJ1-1; D is ambiguous. Germline V CDR1 and CDR2: MNHNY, SVGAGI (reference sequence). This CDR3 has 13 residues. The V end lost 0 bases, the J end lost 1 base, and 3 bases lay between the germline ends.

This chain connects TRBV29-1 to TRBJ1-1, with D tentatively TRBD1 (5 bases). The germline V and J ends were trimmed by 5 bases and 1 base, with 17 bases remaining between them. This CDR3 comprises 15 residues. The germline gives CDR1 SQVTM, CDR2 ANQGSEA. CDR3 nucleotide sequence: TGCAGCGTTCCTCCACCGGGACGGACGAACACTGAAGCTTTCTTT. Translation: CSVPPPGRTNTEAFF. The variable domain in full, with the rest retrieved from reference TRBV29-1 and TRBJ1-1, is SAVISQKPSRDICQRGTSLTIQCQVDSQVTMMFWYRQQPGQSLTLIATANQGSEATYESGFVIDKFPISRPNLTFSTLTVSNMSPEDSSIYLCSVPPPGRTNTEAFFGQGTRLTVV.

This clone was found a few times. The chain couples TRBV9 to TRBJ2-3; 9 bases agree with TRBD1. There are 14 residues in the CDR3. CDR1 and CDR2 (germline): SGDLS, YYNGEE. V dropped 3 bases and J dropped 6; count of bases not matched to a gene: 5. The CDR3 nucleotides are TGTGCCAGCAGCGCCGGGACAGGGAGGGATACGCAGTATTTT. Its translation: CASSAGTGRDTQYF.

This clone has a handful of counts. J is TRBJ2-7 and V is TRBV4-1, with a possible D match to TRBD2 (5 bases). Germline V gene sequence: CDR1 MGHRA, CDR2 YSYEKL. Trimming left V 4 bases short and J 5 bases short, with 15 bases between. The length of the CDR3 is 14 residues. The CDR3 nucleotides read TGCGCCAGCAGCCCCTCGAGTTTGGGAGACGAGCAGTACTTC. Its translation: CASSPSSLGDEQYF.

This clone was recorded a few times. CDR3 sequence: CASSQVLAGGTSEQFF. In DNA form, the CDR3 reads TGTGCCAGCAGCCAAGTACTAGCGGGGGGAACGAGTGAGCAGTTCTTC. V and J are TRBV14 and TRBJ2-1, with 12 bases fitting TRBD2. This CDR3 spans 16 amino acids. V lost 1 base, J lost 9 bases, and 7 bases stayed unmatched. Germline V gene lookup returns CDR1 SGHDN and CDR2 FVKESK.

The sample holds a few counts of this clone. This chain connects TRBV30 to TRBJ2-7; 12 bases agree with TRBD2. The CDR3 length is 14 residues. Germline V CDR1 and CDR2: GTSNPN, SVGIG (reference sequence). V was pared by 5 bases and J by 3 bases, with 5 bases of the junction left unmatched. For the CDR3, the DNA is TGTGCCTGGGGACCGGGACTAGCGGGCTACGAGCAGTACTTC. Translation gives CAWGPGLAGYEQYF.

V and J are TRBV29-1 and TRBJ2-7; D is perhaps TRBD1 or TRBD2 (5 bases each). The germline V and J ends were trimmed by 4 bases and 1 base, with 11 bases remaining between them. In germline, CDR1 is SQVTM, CDR2 ANQGSEA. CDR3 length: 13 amino acids. The CDR3 loop is CSVGEGLSYEQYF. CDR3 nucleotides: TGCAGCGTTGGAGAGGGGCTTTCCTACGAGCAGTACTTC.

This chain links TRBV9 with TRBJ2-5; D possibly corresponds to TRBD1 (6 bases). CDR1 and CDR2 (germline): SGDLS, YYNGEE. V dropped 4 bases and J dropped 4 bases, with 17 bases sitting between them. CDR3 length equals 15 residues. The CDR3 region is CASSMKQGIGETQYF. The CDR3 DNA is TGTGCCAGCAGCATGAAGCAGGGGATTGGAGAGACCCAGTACTTC.

This chain uses TRBV19 with TRBJ1-1, with TRBD1 as a possible D gene (5 bases). V was trimmed by 3 bases and J by 3 bases, leaving 8 bases between them. Germline V gene lookup returns CDR1 LNHDA and CDR2 SQIVND (reference sequence). The CDR3 is made up of 13 amino acids. In DNA, the CDR3 is TGTGCCAGTAGTATGTCAGGGTACACTGAAGCTTTCTTT. Protein: CASSMSGYTEAFF.

The chain combines TRBV4-1 with TRBJ2-5, with D perhaps TRBD1 (6 bases). This CDR3 spans 14 amino acids. The V end lost 3 bases, the J end lost 2 bases, and 10 bases lay between the germline ends. Germline loops: CDR1 MGHRA, CDR2 YSYEKL. The CDR3 here is CASSHDRIQETQYF. In DNA, the CDR3 is TGCGCCAGCAGCCACGACAGGATACAAGAGACCCAGTACTTC.

This clone was detected ten times or more. This sequence joins TRBV23-1 and TRBJ1-6; D gene uncertain. TRBV23-1 is designated an ORF whose function remains uncertain. The germline V and J ends were trimmed by 0 bases and 3 bases, with 9 bases remaining between them. This CDR3 is built from 16 residues. The CDR3 region has the DNA TGCGCCAGCAGTCAATCAGCTGGCAGCTATAATTCACCCCTCCACTTT. Protein sequence: CASSQSAGSYNSPLHF.